One TCR beta chain is described in this entry. Its specific antigen is unknown. There are no base qualities to consult, and no much larger clone falls within one base. The donors were included in the validation cohort of approximately 120 subjects, a group kept apart from the roughly 670-subject first cohort. This entry belongs to a study of cytomegalovirus exposure and HLA in healthy donors (dated 2017 in TCRdb). With respect to the entire study: A later analysis indicated that the 110 or so validation repertoires were generated on the platform also employed for the 700 or so repertoires of the first cohort. The study aimed to test whether signatures of past pathogen exposure could be identified by cataloging public T cell receptors. Along with the roughly 670-subject first cohort, a separate validation cohort of over a hundred different subjects was used. To predict cytomegalovirus infection status, the study combined high-throughput TCR immunosequencing, statistical association of individual TCRs with disease status, and machine learning.

The library was prepared using the immunoSEQ multiplex PCR assay. The study's processing was this. A statistical classification framework was built for diagnosing cytomegalovirus status from the catalog of TCR beta chain sequences. Sourced from immuneACCESS, this table was stored by TCRdb with only in-frame sequences that have V and J called. A share of the clones is absent; for the studies checked, an unresolved V gene accounts for under half, and the remainder has no known explanation. That table supplies the V and J calls and clone size; D and trimming were determined from the DNA. The sample includes 200,000 to 250,000 clones, with around 78% observed a single time. The ten largest clones represent less than 7% of the sample. Study-level results and caveats: Most TCR sequences were seen in very few donors, while some public TCRs were found in many individuals. The validation cohort had no HLA typing available for a later analysis, so co-occurrence within that cohort was assessed over all 120 or so repertoires. Of the cluster scores, roughly 95% were above 0 in a later analysis, which found that TCRs clustered in the first cohort also tended to co-occur in the 120 validation repertoires. In both the original and validation cohorts, the classifier was reported to diagnose cytomegalovirus status with high specificity and sensitivity. The authors suggested that the approach could potentially be extended to other disease states and immunological phenotypes. A total of fewer than 200 TCR beta chains were listed by the study as associated with cytomegalovirus. In vitro tests confirmed that three of the cytomegalovirus-associated TCR beta chains recognize cytomegalovirus antigens.

The sequenced sample consisted of PBMCs. The TCR sequence derives from a woman aged 18-30 years in good health and CMV-seronegative.

This receptor carries the CDR3 CASSYSSSSGDTQYF. In nucleotides, the sequence is TGTGCCAGCAGTTATTCTAGCAGCTCGGGAGATACGCAGTATTTT. The V and J segments used are TRBV6-5 and TRBJ2-3; a weak D assignment points to TRBD2 (5 bases agree). The germline ends are 15 bases apart after V is trimmed by 3 bases and J by 5 bases. The germline V gene provides CDR1 MNHEY and CDR2 SVGAGI. The CDR3 spans 15 residues, from the cysteine through the phenylalanine. Left in the record is the CDR3 DNA by itself, 45 bases read in frame from the first base.